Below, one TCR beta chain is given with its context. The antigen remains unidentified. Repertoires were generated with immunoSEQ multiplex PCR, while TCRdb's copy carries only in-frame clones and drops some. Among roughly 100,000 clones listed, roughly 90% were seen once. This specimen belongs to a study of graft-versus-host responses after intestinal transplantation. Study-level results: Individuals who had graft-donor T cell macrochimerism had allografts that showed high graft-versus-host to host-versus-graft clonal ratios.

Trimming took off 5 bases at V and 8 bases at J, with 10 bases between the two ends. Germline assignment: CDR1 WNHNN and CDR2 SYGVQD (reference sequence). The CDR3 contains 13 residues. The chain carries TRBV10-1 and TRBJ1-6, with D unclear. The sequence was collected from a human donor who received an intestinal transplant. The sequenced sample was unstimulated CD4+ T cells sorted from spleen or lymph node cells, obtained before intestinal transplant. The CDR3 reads CASSWGMDSPLHF. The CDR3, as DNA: TGCGCCAGCAGTTGGGGAATGGATTCACCCCTCCACTTT.